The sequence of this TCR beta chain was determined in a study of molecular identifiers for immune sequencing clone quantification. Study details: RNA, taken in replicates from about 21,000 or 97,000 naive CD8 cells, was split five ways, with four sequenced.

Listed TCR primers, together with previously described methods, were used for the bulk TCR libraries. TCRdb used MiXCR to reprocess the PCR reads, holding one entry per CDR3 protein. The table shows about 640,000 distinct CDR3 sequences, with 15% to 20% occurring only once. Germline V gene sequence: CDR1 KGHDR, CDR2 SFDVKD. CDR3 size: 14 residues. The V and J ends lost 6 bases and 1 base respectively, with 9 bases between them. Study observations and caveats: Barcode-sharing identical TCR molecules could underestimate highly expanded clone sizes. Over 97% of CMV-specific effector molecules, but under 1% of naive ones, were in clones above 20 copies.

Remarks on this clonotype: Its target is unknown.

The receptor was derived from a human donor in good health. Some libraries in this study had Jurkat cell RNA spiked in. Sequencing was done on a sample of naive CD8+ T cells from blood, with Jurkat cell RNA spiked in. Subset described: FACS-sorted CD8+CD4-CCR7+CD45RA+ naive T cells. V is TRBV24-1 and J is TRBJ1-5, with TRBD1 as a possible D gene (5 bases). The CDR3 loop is CATSSEGSNQPQHF. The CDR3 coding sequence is TGTGCCACCAGTTCGGAGGGGAGCAATCAGCCCCAGCATTTT.